The rows below give T cell receptor beta chains drawn from one sample of a study of beta chain features in type 1 diabetes. TCRdb's copy holds only in-frame clones and misses some; the assay was immunoSEQ multiplex PCR. The sample consists of some 330,000 clones, about 10% of them appearing once. Sequencing input: naive CD4+ T cells from blood. Receptor source: a woman aged 30 to 39 in good health. CDR3s include the opening cysteine and the closing phenylalanine or tryptophan. Each record gives: V gene, D gene, clone size, J gene, CDR3 protein, CDR3 DNA. D genes are given only for firm matches. The size entry is marked missing in some rows and otherwise reads once, few, many or a size class.

TRBV18	NA	NA	TRBJ2-1	CASSPGPSYNEQFF	TGTGCCAGCTCCCCAGGGCCATCCTACAATGAGCAGTTCTTC
TRBV6-5	TRBD1	NA	TRBJ2-1	CASSPRDRGWGTLFF	TGTGCCAGCAGTCCCCGGGACAGGGGTTGGGGAACCTTGTTCTTC
TRBV14	NA	NA	TRBJ2-5	CASSLTRETQYF	TGTGCCAGCAGCCTAACAAGAGAGACCCAGTACTTC
TRBV5-1	NA	NA	TRBJ1-2	CASRDSFANYGYTF	TGCGCCAGTCGGGACTCCTTCGCTAACTATGGCTACACCTTC
TRBV5-1	NA	NA	TRBJ2-3	CASSLGPEEYTDTQYF	TGCGCCAGCAGCCTGGGTCCGGAGGAGTACACAGATACGCAGTATTTT
TRBV21-1	NA	NA	TRBJ2-5	CASSKELAFGETQYF	TGTGCCAGCAGCAAAGAGCTAGCGTTTGGGGAGACCCAGTACTTC
TRBV5-1	TRBD1	NA	TRBJ1-5	CASSLEGARNQPQHF	TGCGCCAGCAGCTTGGAGGGGGCGCGGAATCAGCCCCAGCATTTT
TRBV28	NA	few	TRBJ2-5	CATSPSFQETQYF	TGTGCCACGAGCCCATCCTTTCAAGAGACCCAGTACTTC
TRBV19	TRBD1	few	TRBJ2-3	CASSLPGQRLSTDTQYF	TGTGCCAGTAGTCTGCCGGGACAGAGACTTAGCACAGATACGCAGTATTTT
TRBV25-1	NA	NA	TRBJ2-2	CASSEQGINTGELFF	TGTGCCAGCAGTGAACAGGGGATAAACACCGGGGAGCTGTTTTTT
TRBV18	TRBD1	NA	TRBJ1-5	CASSPGQGGQPQHF	TGTGCCAGCTCTCCCGGACAGGGAGGGCAGCCCCAGCATTTT
TRBV7-2	TRBD1	NA	TRBJ1-2	CASSFRDRGNYGYTF	TGTGCCAGCAGCTTCCGGGACAGGGGGAACTATGGCTACACCTTC
TRBV28	NA	few	TRBJ2-6	CATSSWANVLTF	TGTGCCACTAGCTCGTGGGCCAACGTCCTGACTTTC
TRBV28	NA	few	TRBJ2-6	CASDPGSNVLTF	TGTGCCAGCGACCCGGGGTCCAACGTCCTGACTTTC
TRBV18	NA	NA	TRBJ1-1	CASSLGTAMNTEAFF	TGTGCCAGCTCACTCGGCACAGCAATGAACACTGAAGCTTTCTTT
TRBV5-1	TRBD1	NA	TRBJ2-5	CASSLRTGGQETQYF	TGCGCCAGCAGCCTACGGACAGGGGGCCAAGAGACCCAGTACTTC
TRBV6-6	TRBD1	NA	TRBJ2-5	CASSAGWTGQETQYF	TGTGCCAGCAGTGCAGGATGGACAGGTCAAGAGACCCAGTACTTC
TRBV5-1	TRBD1	NA	TRBJ2-5	CASSLDRGLGETQYF	TGCGCCAGCAGCTTGGACAGGGGGCTGGGAGAGACCCAGTACTTC
TRBV5-1	NA	NA	TRBJ1-2	CASSLAGRSGYTF	TGCGCCAGCAGCTTGGCGGGTCGAAGTGGCTACACCTTC
TRBV29-1	TRBD2	few	TRBJ2-7	CSVDESSGARQYF	TGCAGCGTTGACGAGTCTAGCGGGGCCCGGCAGTACTTC
TRBV20-1	NA	few	TRBJ1-2	CSARQGTF	TGCAGTGCTAGACAGGGTACCTTC
TRBV5-1	NA	NA	TRBJ2-1	CASSLSGSYNEQFF	TGCGCCAGCAGCTTGAGCGGCTCCTACAATGAGCAGTTCTTC
TRBV7-2	TRBD1	few	TRBJ2-7	CASSSQGANDEQYF	TGTGCCAGCAGCTCACAGGGGGCGAACGACGAGCAGTACTTC
TRBV7-3	NA	NA	TRBJ2-1	CASSSSDEQFF	TGTGCCAGCAGCTCTAGTGATGAGCAGTTCTTC
TRBV9	NA	few	TRBJ2-3	CASSVEFVSGDTQYF	TGTGCCAGCAGCGTAGAGTTTGTTAGCGGAGATACGCAGTATTTT
TRBV7-2	NA	NA	TRBJ2-7	CASSLNFAGLKYF	TGTGCCAGCAGCTTAAATTTTGCGGGACTGAAGTACTTC
TRBV5-4	TRBD2	NA	TRBJ2-5	CASSPGTSRQETQYF	TGTGCCAGCAGCCCCGGGACTAGCAGACAAGAGACCCAGTACTTC
TRBV27	TRBD1	few	TRBJ2-1	CASRLRQGPYNEQFF	TGTGCCAGCAGATTACGACAGGGACCCTACAATGAGCAGTTCTTC
TRBV6-5	TRBD1	few	TRBJ2-1	CASSPDRGLNEQFF	TGTGCCAGCAGCCCGGACAGGGGGCTTAATGAGCAGTTCTTC
TRBV9	TRBD2	few	TRBJ2-7	CASSVGLAGGYEQYF	TGTGCCAGCAGCGTAGGACTAGCGGGAGGGTACGAGCAGTACTTC
TRBV20-1	NA	few	TRBJ1-2	CTWGRAEGYTF	TGCACTTGGGGCAGGGCGGAGGGCTACACCTTC
TRBV7-8	TRBD2	few	TRBJ2-1	CASSLNGGSSYNEQFF	TGTGCCAGCAGCTTAAATGGCGGGAGCTCCTACAATGAGCAGTTCTTC
TRBV18	TRBD2	few	TRBJ2-3	CASSPGLAPTDTQYF	TGTGCCAGCTCACCGGGACTAGCACCCACAGATACGCAGTATTTT
TRBV9	NA	few	TRBJ2-7	CASSPGGAGVREQYF	TGTGCCAGCAGCCCGGGGGGCGCGGGAGTGCGCGAGCAGTACTTC
TRBV7-2	NA	few	TRBJ2-7	CASSLGWDRQAYEQYF	TGTGCCAGCAGCCTAGGATGGGACCGACAGGCCTACGAGCAGTACTTC
TRBV27	NA	NA	TRBJ2-7	CASSRSAAVSTYEQYF	TGTGCCAGCAGTCGGAGCGCGGCGGTTTCAACCTACGAGCAGTACTTC
TRBV28	NA	few	TRBJ2-1	CASSPSASRLAEQFF	TGTGCCAGCAGTCCCTCGGCTAGCCGGCTGGCTGAGCAGTTCTTC
TRBV7-2	TRBD2	few	TRBJ2-7	CASSIRGRAQYF	TGTGCCAGCAGCATACGCGGGAGGGCCCAGTACTTC
TRBV7-8	NA	few	TRBJ2-2	CASSLFETGNTGELFF	TGTGCCAGCAGCTTATTCGAGACAGGGAACACCGGGGAGCTGTTTTTT
TRBV5-1	TRBD2	NA	TRBJ2-1	CASSLTPTSGSGNEQFF	TGCGCCAGCAGCTTGACCCCCACTAGCGGGAGTGGGAATGAGCAGTTCTTC
TRBV5-1	NA	few	TRBJ2-1	CASSLEVPRRGNEQFF	TGCGCCAGCAGCTTGGAGGTCCCCAGACGGGGCAATGAGCAGTTCTTC
TRBV6-6	TRBD1	few	TRBJ1-5	CASSGQGIPQPQHF	TGTGCCAGCAGCGGACAGGGCATCCCTCAGCCCCAGCATTTT
TRBV9	NA	few	TRBJ2-5	CASSVTGHLQETQYF	TGTGCCAGCAGCGTAACGGGACACCTCCAAGAGACCCAGTACTTC
TRBV28	TRBD2	few	TRBJ2-7	CASIIGTSGNYEQYF	TGTGCCAGCATCATCGGGACTAGCGGGAACTACGAGCAGTACTTC
TRBV7-9	NA	NA	TRBJ1-2	CASSLDGHVDGYTF	TGTGCCAGCAGCTTAGACGGTCATGTCGATGGCTACACCTTC